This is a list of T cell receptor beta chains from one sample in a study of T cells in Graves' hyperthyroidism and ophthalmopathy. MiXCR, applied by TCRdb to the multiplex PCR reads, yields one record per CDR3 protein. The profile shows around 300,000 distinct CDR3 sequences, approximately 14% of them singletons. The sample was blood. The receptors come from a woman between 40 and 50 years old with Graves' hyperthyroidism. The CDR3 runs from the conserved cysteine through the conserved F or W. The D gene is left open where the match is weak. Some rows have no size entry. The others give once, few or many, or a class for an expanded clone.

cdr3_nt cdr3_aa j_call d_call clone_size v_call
TGTGCCAGCAGGAGGGGACAGGCGAACACTGAAGCTTTCTTT CASRRGQANTEAFF TRBJ1-1 TRBD1 many TRBV6-1
TGTGCCAGCAGTGTAGGGACCTCCCAGGATGGCTACACCTTC CASSVGTSQDGYTF TRBJ1-2 . medium-sized TRBV2
TGTGCCAGCAGTGAAGGCTTTACGCAGTATTTT CASSEGFTQYF TRBJ2-3 . . TRBV6-1
TGTGCCAGCAGTAGGACAGGGGGCGATGGCTACACCTTC CASSRTGGDGYTF TRBJ1-2 TRBD1 many TRBV2
TGTGCCAGCAGCTTACTAAGGGACAGGAGTAACTATGGCTACACCTTC CASSLLRDRSNYGYTF TRBJ1-2 TRBD1 many TRBV11-2
TGTGCCTGTGGCAACCTAGCATTGCCGTTCTTC CACGNLALPFF TRBJ2-1 . . TRBV30
TGTGCCAGCAGCCAGGGTAGCGGAAGCTATTCTAGCACAGATACGCAGTATTTT CASSQGSGSYSSTDTQYF TRBJ2-3 . . TRBV7-9
TGTGCCAGCAGTACCGGACTAGCGGGAGCCAACGAGCAGTACTTC CASSTGLAGANEQYF TRBJ2-7 TRBD2 many TRBV12-3/TRBV12-4
TGTGCCAGCAGCTTTGGGGGGGGTCAAGCGGCAACTAATGAAAAACTGTTTTTT CASSFGGGQAATNEKLFF TRBJ1-4 . few TRBV5-4
TGTGCCGCGGAATTTTTAGGGGGCTTGTGGAATGAGCAGTTCTTC CAAEFLGGLWNEQFF TRBJ2-1 TRBD1 few TRBV30
TGTGCCAGCCTTCCCGGGACTAGCGGGAGGGGGTTCTTC CASLPGTSGRGFF TRBJ2-1 TRBD2 many TRBV2
TGTGCCAGCAGTTACCAGAGGGGACTAGCGACGCTTCACGCCCTGTCAAGGATAGAGCTGCAGTTCTTC CASSYQRGLATLHALSRIELQFF TRBJ2-1 TRBD2 many TRBV6-8
TGTGCCAGCAGCTTAGTGGGAGGAATGGGCTACGAGCAGTACTTC CASSLVGGMGYEQYF TRBJ2-7 . few TRBV7-9
TGTGCCTGGAGGCGGCAGGCAAACACTGAAGCTTTCTTT CAWRRQANTEAFF TRBJ1-1 . few TRBV30
TGTGCCTGCCTCGGGACCGGGAGGACAAAATCAGGGGTCACTGAAGCTTTCTTT CACLGTGRTKSGVTEAFF TRBJ1-1 . . TRBV30
TGCAGTGCGGTGACTAGCGGGAGGGCTAGCCCCTACGAGCAGTACTTC CSAVTSGRASPYEQYF TRBJ2-7 TRBD2 few TRBV20-1
TGCGCCAGCAGCTCGAGGGGGACTAGCGGGAGGAGGACCGGGGAGCTGTTTTTT CASSSRGTSGRRTGELFF TRBJ2-2 TRBD2 few TRBV5-1
TGTGCCAGTACGGGACTAGCGGGAGGGCCCGATGAGCAGTTCTTC CASTGLAGGPDEQFF TRBJ2-1 TRBD2 few TRBV19
TGTGCCACCCGGACTAGCGGGAGAGGTGCCAAAAACATTCAGTACTTC CATRTSGRGAKNIQYF TRBJ2-4 TRBD2 many TRBV10-3
TGTGCCAGCAGTTTTCCCGGGACTAGCGGAGCCACAGATACGCAGTATTTT CASSFPGTSGATDTQYF TRBJ2-3 TRBD2 . TRBV28
TGTGCCAGCAGTTCGGGACAGTTGGGAGAGCAGTACTTC CASSSGQLGEQYF TRBJ2-7 TRBD1 . TRBV27
TGTGCCAGCAGGAGGGACGGGAACAATGAGCAGTTCTTC CASRRDGNNEQFF TRBJ2-1 . . TRBV2
TGTGCCAGCAGCTTAACCGGAGAGAGGCCCCAGCATTTT CASSLTGERPQHF TRBJ1-5 . . TRBV7-2
TGTGCCAGCAGTGAATCCCAGGGGAGAGCAGATACGCAGTATTTT CASSESQGRADTQYF TRBJ2-3 . many TRBV2
TGTGCCAGCAGCCAGGGAGGAGGGCACAATGAGCAGTTCTTC CASSQGGGHNEQFF TRBJ2-1 . many TRBV7-3
TGTGCCAGCAGGGACGACGGAACCTCCCACGAGCAGTACTTC CASRDDGTSHEQYF TRBJ2-7 . many TRBV2
TGCAGCGTTTACGGGGTGGAGGAAAAACTGTTTTTT CSVYGVEEKLFF TRBJ1-4 . . TRBV29-1
TGTGCCACCTCCAATTTAATTTTCTATGGCTACACCTTC CATSNLIFYGYTF TRBJ1-2 . few TRBV15
TGCAGCGTTCGGGTAGCCAAAAACATTCAGTACTTC CSVRVAKNIQYF TRBJ2-4 . few TRBV29-1
TGTGCCAGCAGTCCCGGCAGGGTGAGAGAAAAACTGTTTTTT CASSPGRVREKLFF TRBJ1-4 . many TRBV28
TGTGCCAGCAGCAACAGACTAGCGGGAGAGGTCAATGAGCAGTTCTTC CASSNRLAGEVNEQFF TRBJ2-1 TRBD2 many TRBV11-3
TGTGCCAGCAGCCAAGATTTCCTACCCCACTCCCGGGACACCAATTCACCCCTCCACTTT CASSQDFLPHSRDTNSPLHF TRBJ1-6 . few TRBV3-1
TGCAGTGCTAGAGGGAGCAGGGGCTACACCATATATTTT CSARGSRGYTIYF TRBJ1-3 . many TRBV20-1
TGTGCCAGCAGACCTTCAGGATTTGAAAAACTGTTTTTT CASRPSGFEKLFF TRBJ1-4 . many TRBV3-1
TGCAGTGCTAGCCACTGGGAGACGGAAGAGACCCAGTACTTC CSASHWETEETQYF TRBJ2-5 . . TRBV20-1
TGTGCCAGCAGCCCCGGGACAGGGACGATGAGCGGGCAGTTCTTC CASSPGTGTMSGQFF TRBJ2-1 TRBD1 . TRBV5-6
TGTGCCAGCACCTCAGGGGTTGATGAGCAGTTCTTC CASTSGVDEQFF TRBJ2-1 . few TRBV6-1
TGTGCCAGCAGTGGAGACCCGGAGGGGCAGCCCCAGCATTTT CASSGDPEGQPQHF TRBJ1-5 . many TRBV6-1
TGCAGCGTTGGCGGGTCCGGCACAGATACGCAGTATTTT CSVGGSGTDTQYF TRBJ2-3 . many TRBV29-1
TGTGCCAGCAAAGAGCGAAAAACAGATACGCAGTATTTT CASKERKTDTQYF TRBJ2-3 . many TRBV28
TGTGCCAGCAGTTACCGACAGGGTAGCAATCAGCCCCAGCATTTT CASSYRQGSNQPQHF TRBJ1-5 TRBD1 many TRBV6-1
TGTGCCACCAGCAGAGATCGCGAAGTGGGCACCGGGGAGCTGTTTTTT CATSRDREVGTGELFF TRBJ2-2 . many TRBV15
TGCGCCAGCAGGGACAGGCTGCGGTCCTATAATTCACCCCTCCACTTT CASRDRLRSYNSPLHF TRBJ1-6 TRBD1 . TRBV4-1
TGTGCCAGCAGTCCACGGACAGCCGCTCGTAATTCACCCCTCCACTTT CASSPRTAARNSPLHF TRBJ1-6 . few TRBV28
TGCAGTGCTAGAGTGGGACTAGCGGGGTCCGGCGAGCAGTACTTC CSARVGLAGSGEQYF TRBJ2-7 TRBD2 many TRBV20-1
TGTGCCAGCAGTCCGGGACAGGGAGGGGACGGCTACACCTTC CASSPGQGGDGYTF TRBJ1-2 TRBD1 many TRBV2
TGTGCCACCAGTGATCTTACAGGGGAGCAGTTCTTC CATSDLTGEQFF TRBJ2-1 . few TRBV24-1
TGTGCCAGCAGCGACAGGGGAGGAAATTCACCCCTCCACTTT CASSDRGGNSPLHF TRBJ1-6 TRBD1 many TRBV9
TGTGCCAGTACGGACAGGTCTTGGGACACTGAAGCTTTCTTT CASTDRSWDTEAFF TRBJ1-1 TRBD1 . TRBV19
TGTGCCAGCAGCCCAGACAGCACAGATACGCAGTATTTT CASSPDSTDTQYF TRBJ2-3 . many TRBV27
TGTGCCAGCAGCCCCCCCACACCTAGCGGGAGCAGCTGGGATACGCAGTATTTT CASSPPTPSGSSWDTQYF TRBJ2-3 TRBD2 many TRBV27
TGTGCCAGCAGCCAAGATCCGCGCACGCGCTATAATTCACCCCTCCACTTT CASSQDPRTRYNSPLHF TRBJ1-6 . few TRBV3-1
TGTGCCAGCTCACGAGTCCAGGGCGGGATCACCGGGGAGCTGTTTTTT CASSRVQGGITGELFF TRBJ2-2 . few TRBV18
TGCAGCGTTGAAGAGGAGAGGGCCACCCAGTACTTC CSVEEERATQYF TRBJ2-5 . many TRBV29-1
TGTGCCATCAGCACGGACAGGGCTAGCACAGATACGCAGTATTTT CAISTDRASTDTQYF TRBJ2-3 TRBD1 many TRBV10-3
TGTGCCAGCAGTGTCGATAGCGGGAGTACCTACAATGAGCAGTTCTTC CASSVDSGSTYNEQFF TRBJ2-1 TRBD2 . TRBV2
TGTGCCAGTAGTTGGACTAGCGGGAACACCGGGGAGCTGTTTTTT CASSWTSGNTGELFF TRBJ2-2 TRBD2 . TRBV19
TGCAGTGCTAGAGATCGACTAGCGGGAGTCTTGAACGAGCAGTACTTC CSARDRLAGVLNEQYF TRBJ2-7 TRBD2 many TRBV20-1
TGTGCCAGCAGCCTAGGGAGCGGCCACTCCTACGAGCAGTACTTC CASSLGSGHSYEQYF TRBJ2-7 . few TRBV7-9